This TCR beta chain emerged from a study of post-analysis software for immune sequencing data. Whole-study results and caveats: Patients carried roughly 5 TRBV segments more frequently than controls did, and TRBV5-6, TRBV5-1 and TRBV20-1 were among them.

This CDR3 is built from 18 residues. Regarding this clonotype: Its specificity is unknown.

Presence of unique molecular identifiers characterized the TCR beta cDNA libraries. Each CDR3 protein is one row after TCRdb ran MiXCR on the PCR reads. The profile shows around 250,000 distinct CDR3 sequences, 35% to 45% of them singletons. V is TRBV21-1 and J is TRBJ2-2; TRBD2, the table's D call, was not compared with the DNA. TRBV21-1 is a listed pseudogene. The source is a girl aged 5 to 17 with multiple sclerosis. Sequencing was done on a sample of blood. The CDR3 reads CASSKGRQGPTNTGELFF. CDR3 nucleotides: TGTGCCAGCAGCAAGGGGCGGCAGGGGCCTACAAACACCGGGGAGCTGTTTTTT.